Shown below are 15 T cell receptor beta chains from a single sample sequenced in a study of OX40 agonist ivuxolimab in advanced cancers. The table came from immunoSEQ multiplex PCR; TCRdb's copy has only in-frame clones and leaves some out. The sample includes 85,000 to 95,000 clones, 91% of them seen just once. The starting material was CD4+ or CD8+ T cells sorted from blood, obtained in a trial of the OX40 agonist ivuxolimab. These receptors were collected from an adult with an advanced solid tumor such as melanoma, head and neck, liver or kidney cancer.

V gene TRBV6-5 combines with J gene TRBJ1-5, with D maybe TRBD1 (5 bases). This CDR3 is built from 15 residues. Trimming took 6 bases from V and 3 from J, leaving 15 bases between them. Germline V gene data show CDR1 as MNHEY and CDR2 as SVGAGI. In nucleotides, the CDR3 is TGTGCCAGCAGCCCGGGGCCCGGCGCCAATCAGCCCCAGCATTTT. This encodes CASSPGPGANQPQHF.

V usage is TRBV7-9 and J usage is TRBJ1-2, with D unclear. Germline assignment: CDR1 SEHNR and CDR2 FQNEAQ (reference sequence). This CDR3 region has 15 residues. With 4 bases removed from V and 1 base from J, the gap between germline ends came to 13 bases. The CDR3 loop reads CASSSRSTFNYGYTF. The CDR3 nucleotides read TGTGCCAGCAGCTCCAGAAGTACGTTTAACTATGGCTACACCTTC.

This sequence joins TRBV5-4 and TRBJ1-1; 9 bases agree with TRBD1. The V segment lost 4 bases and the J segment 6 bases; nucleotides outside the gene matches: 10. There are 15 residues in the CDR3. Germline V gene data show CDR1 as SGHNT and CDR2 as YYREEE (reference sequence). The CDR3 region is CASSTGGAVGPEAFF. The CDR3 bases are TGTGCCAGCAGCACAGGGGGCGCAGTCGGGCCTGAAGCTTTCTTT.

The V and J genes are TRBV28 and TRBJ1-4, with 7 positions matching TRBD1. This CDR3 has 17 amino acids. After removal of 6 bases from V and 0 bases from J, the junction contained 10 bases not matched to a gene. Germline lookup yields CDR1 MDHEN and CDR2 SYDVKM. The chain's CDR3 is CASRPMTGRATNEKLFF. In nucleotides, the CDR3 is TGTGCCAGCAGACCGATGACAGGGCGGGCAACTAATGAAAAACTGTTTTTT.

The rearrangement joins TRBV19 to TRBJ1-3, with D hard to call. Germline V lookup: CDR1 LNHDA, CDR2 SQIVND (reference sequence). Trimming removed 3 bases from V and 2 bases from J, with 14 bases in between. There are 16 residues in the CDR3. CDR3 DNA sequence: TGTGCCAGTAGTATCCAAAAGACGGGTCCTGGAAACACCATATATTTT. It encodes CASSIQKTGPGNTIYF.

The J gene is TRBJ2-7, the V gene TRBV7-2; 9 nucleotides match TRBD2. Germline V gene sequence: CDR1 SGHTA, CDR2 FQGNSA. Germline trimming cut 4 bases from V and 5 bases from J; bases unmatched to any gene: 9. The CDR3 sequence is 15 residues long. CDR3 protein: CASSSASGIQNEQYF. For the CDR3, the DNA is TGTGCCAGCAGCTCCGCTAGCGGGATACAGAACGAGCAGTACTTC.

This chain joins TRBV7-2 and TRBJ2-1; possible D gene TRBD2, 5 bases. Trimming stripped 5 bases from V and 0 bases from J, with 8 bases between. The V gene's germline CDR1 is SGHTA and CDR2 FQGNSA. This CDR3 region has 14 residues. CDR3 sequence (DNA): TGTGCCAGCAGCCTGGAGGTCTCCTACAATGAGCAGTTCTTC. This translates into CASSLEVSYNEQFF.

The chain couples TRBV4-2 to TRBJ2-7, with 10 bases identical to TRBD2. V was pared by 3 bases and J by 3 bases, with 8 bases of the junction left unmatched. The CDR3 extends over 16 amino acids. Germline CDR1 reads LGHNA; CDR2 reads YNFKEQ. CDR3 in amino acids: CASSQELAGNYYEQYF. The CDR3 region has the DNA TGTGCCAGCAGCCAGGAACTAGCGGGAAACTACTACGAGCAGTACTTC.

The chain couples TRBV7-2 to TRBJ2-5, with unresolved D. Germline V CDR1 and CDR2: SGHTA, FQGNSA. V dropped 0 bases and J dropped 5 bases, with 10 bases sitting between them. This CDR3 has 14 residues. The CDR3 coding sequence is TGTGCCAGCAGCTTAGCGGTGTTAGGGGAGACCCAGTACTTC. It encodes CASSLAVLGETQYF.

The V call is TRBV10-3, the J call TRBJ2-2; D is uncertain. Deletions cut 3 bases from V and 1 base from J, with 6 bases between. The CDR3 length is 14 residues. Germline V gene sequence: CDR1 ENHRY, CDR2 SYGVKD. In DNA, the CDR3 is TGTGCCATCAGTGATGAGAGGAACACCGGGGAGCTGTTTTTT. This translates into CAISDERNTGELFF.

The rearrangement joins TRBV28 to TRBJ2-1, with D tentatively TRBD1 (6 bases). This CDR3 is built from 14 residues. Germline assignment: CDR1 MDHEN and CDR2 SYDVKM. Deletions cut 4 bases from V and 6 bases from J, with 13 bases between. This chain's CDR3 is CASSSIGQLNEQFF. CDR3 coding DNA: TGTGCCAGCAGTTCCATCGGACAGCTCAATGAGCAGTTCTTC. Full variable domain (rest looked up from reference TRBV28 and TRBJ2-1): DVKVTQSSRYLVKRTGEKVFLECVQDMDHENMFWYRQDPGLGLRLIYFSYDVKMKEKGDIPEGYSVSREKKERFSLILESASTNQTSMYLCASSSIGQLNEQFFGPGTRLTVL.

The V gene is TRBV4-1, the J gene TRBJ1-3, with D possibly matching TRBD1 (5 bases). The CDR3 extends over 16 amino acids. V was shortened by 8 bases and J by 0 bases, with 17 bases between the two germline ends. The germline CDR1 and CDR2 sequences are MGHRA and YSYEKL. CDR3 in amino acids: CASQSGTGFSGNTIYF. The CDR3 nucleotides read TGCGCCAGCCAGTCAGGGACCGGCTTCTCTGGAAACACCATATATTTT.

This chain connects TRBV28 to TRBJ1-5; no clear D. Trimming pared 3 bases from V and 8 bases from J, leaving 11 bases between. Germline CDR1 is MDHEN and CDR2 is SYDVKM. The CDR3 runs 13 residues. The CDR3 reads CASSFKKFEPQHF. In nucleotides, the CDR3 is TGTGCCAGCAGTTTTAAGAAGTTCGAGCCCCAGCATTTT.

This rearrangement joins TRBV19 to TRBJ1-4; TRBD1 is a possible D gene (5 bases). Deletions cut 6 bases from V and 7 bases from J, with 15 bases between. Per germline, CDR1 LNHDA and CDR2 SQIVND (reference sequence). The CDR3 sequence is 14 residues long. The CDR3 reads CASRQSGTAEKLFF. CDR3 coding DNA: TGTGCCAGTAGACAATCAGGGACGGCTGAAAAACTGTTTTTT.

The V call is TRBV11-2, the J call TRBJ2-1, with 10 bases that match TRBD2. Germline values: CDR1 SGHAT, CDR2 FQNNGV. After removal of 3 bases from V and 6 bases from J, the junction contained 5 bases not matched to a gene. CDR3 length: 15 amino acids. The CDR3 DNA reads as TGTGCCAGCAGCTTTGGGGCTAGCGGGAGCAATGAGCAGTTCTTC. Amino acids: CASSFGASGSNEQFF.